Below, one TCR beta chain is given with its context. The antigen this receptor binds is unknown. Per-nucleotide qualities are absent, and no much larger clonotype sits a single base away. This record belongs to a study of response to subunit inactivated influenza vaccine (dated by TCRdb to the late 2010s). Notes on the research overall: Deep quantitative T cell receptor repertoire profiling was used in the study to track responses to a trivalent subunit inactivated influenza vaccine.

Taken from cysteine to phenylalanine, the CDR3 has 16 residues. Solely the CDR3 DNA is kept, with 48 bases framed from the first base. V is cut back by 2 bases and J by 2 bases, with 4 bases in the junction unmatched. Looking up the germline V gene yields CDR1 LGHNA and CDR2 YSLEER. According to the study, the label for this sample's time point signals: 45 to 55 days after influenza vaccine administration. The library was made by RT-PCR. Sequencing took place on an Illumina HiSeq 2500. TCRdb ran its own pipeline on the public reads, namely fastp trimming at Q25 and MiXCR clone calling, and kept in-frame beta chains. Entries that share a CDR3 protein sequence are merged under the most common genes and DNA. This sample is represented by some 500,000 distinct CDR3 sequences; 10% to 15% of them were singletons. Jointly, the top ten make up over 10% of the sample. Beyond this particular receptor, the publication reports: According to the authors, only a limited number of new T cells may be recruited by each seasonal influenza vaccination.

The receptor's source is a man between 45 and 60 years old who received an inactivated influenza vaccine. Donor details come from another sample of the same person, matched by shared clones. The chain was built from TRBV4-3 and TRBJ2-2, and 8 bases in between align with TRBD2. The sequencing here drew on PBMCs from blood, taken about 40 days after vaccination. The base sequence is TGCGCCAGCAGCCAAAGTAGCGGGGCAAACACCGGGGAGCTGTTTTTT. The encoded protein is CASSQSSGANTGELFF.